A single sample is the source of the 9 T cell receptor beta chains below, sequenced in a study of cytomegalovirus exposure and HLA in healthy donors. 13 Jbeta primers and 60 Vbeta primers were used for the PCR. Using immunoSEQ multiplex PCR, the repertoire was profiled, and TCRdb retains in-frame clones only, with some absent. The sample consists of around 130,000 clones, about 8% of them appearing once. Sample: PBMCs. The receptor set was obtained from a woman aged 40 to 50 in good health and CMV-seropositive.

The sample holds a few counts of this clone. V and J are TRBV9 and TRBJ2-2; TRBD1 agrees at 7 bases. V dropped 4 bases and J dropped 6; count of bases not matched to a gene: 9. This CDR3 comprises 15 residues. Germline V gene sequence: CDR1 SGDLS, CDR2 YYNGEE. Here the CDR3 DNA reads TGTGCCAGCAGCCCCCTGAGGCAGGGGGCCGGGGAGCTGTTTTTT. Its translation: CASSPLRQGAGELFF.

This clone appeared a few times. The V and J genes are TRBV9 and TRBJ2-7, with D perhaps matching TRBD2 (7 bases). CDR1 is SGDLS, CDR2 YYNGEE, per germline. Trimming shortened V by 2 bases and J by 6 bases, and 9 bases separated the two germline ends. The CDR3 runs to 12 residues. The CDR3 DNA follows: TGTGCCAGCAGCGTGGGAGGGGGCGAGCAGTACTTC. Translation: CASSVGGGEQYF.

The table lists this clone with a few counts. The V and J genes are TRBV19 and TRBJ2-1; 8 nucleotides line up with TRBD2. This CDR3 is built from 13 residues. The V and J ends lost 6 bases and 9 bases, in that order; junction bases with no gene match: 7. Germline-derived CDR1 and CDR2 are LNHDA and SQIVND (reference sequence). The CDR3 loop is CASSSTGGAEQFF. The DNA of the CDR3 is TGTGCCAGTAGCTCGACCGGGGGGGCTGAGCAGTTCTTC.

This clone was detected only a few times. This chain joins TRBV5-1 and TRBJ1-1; no clear D. The germline V gene has CDR1 SGHRS and CDR2 YFSETQ. Trimming took off 4 bases at V and 2 bases at J, with 21 bases between the two ends. This CDR3 is built from 17 residues. The CDR3 nucleotides are TGCGCCAGCAGCCTCCGGGGTGGGCCGAGCGTTAACACTGAAGCTTTCTTT. Amino acid sequence: CASSLRGGPSVNTEAFF.

This clone occurred a few times. The chain has TRBV6-1 and TRBJ1-2; D remains unclear. The CDR3 extends over 12 amino acids. The V end was cut by 7 bases, the J end by 7 bases, with 13 bases between. Germline V gives CDR1 MNHNS, CDR2 SASEGT. CDR3 nucleotides: TGTGCCAGCACCGAAGAGGCAGTTGGCTACACCTTC. This sequence encodes CASTEEAVGYTF.

This clone was detected a few times. The J gene is TRBJ1-1, the V gene TRBV11-1, with TRBD1 matching 7 bases. In germline, CDR1 is SGHAT, CDR2 FQDESV (reference sequence). V trimming: 4 bases; J trimming: 10 bases; junction bases outside the gene matches: 12. This CDR3 is built from 14 residues. For the CDR3, the DNA is TGTGCCAGCAGCTCCCGCAACAGGGGAGACCGAGCTTTCTTT. This gives the protein CASSSRNRGDRAFF.

This clone came up a few times. This rearrangement joins TRBV7-2 to TRBJ1-2; tentatively, D is TRBD1 (6 bases). Trimming took 3 bases from V and 10 from J, leaving 15 bases between them. Per germline, CDR1 SGHTA and CDR2 FQGNSA. The CDR3 sequence is 13 residues long. The CDR3 nucleotides are TGTGCCAGCAGCTTTAGCAGGACAGATCCCTACACCTTC. Its protein is CASSFSRTDPYTF.

This clone was recorded many times. This sequence joins TRBV6-5 and TRBJ1-4, with TRBD1 matching 7 bases. Per the germline V gene, CDR1 is MNHEY and CDR2 is SVGAGI. Trimming at V came to 5 bases and at J to 8 bases, leaving 8 bases not matched to a gene. CDR3 length equals 14 residues. The CDR3 protein is CASSELRGKEKLFF. DNA for the CDR3: TGTGCCAGCAGTGAACTCAGGGGGAAAGAAAAACTGTTTTTT.

In its sample, this clone was seen a few times. This chain links TRBV28 with TRBJ1-5, with no clear D. Germline V gene sequence: CDR1 MDHEN, CDR2 SYDVKM. This CDR3 has 16 residues. Trimming pared 3 bases from V and 0 bases from J, leaving 12 bases between. The CDR3 region is CASSFPDIHSNQPQHF. DNA of the CDR3: TGTGCCAGCAGTTTCCCAGACATCCATAGCAATCAGCCCCAGCATTTT. The whole variable domain, filled in from reference TRBV28 and TRBJ1-5, reads DVKVTQSSRYLVKRTGEKVFLECVQDMDHENMFWYRQDPGLGLRLIYFSYDVKMKEKGDIPEGYSVSREKKERFSLILESASTNQTSMYLCASSFPDIHSNQPQHFGDGTRLSIL.